This T cell receptor (beta chain) comes out of a study of cytomegalovirus exposure and HLA in healthy donors. Across the whole study: A subsequent analysis stated that the 100 to 150 validation repertoires were run on the same platform as the approximately 610 first-cohort repertoires.

V shed 11 bases, J shed 2 bases, and the junction held 9 bases outside the gene matches. This CDR3 is built from 14 residues. The germline CDR1 and CDR2 sequences are LNHDA and SQIVND (reference sequence). This table comes from immunoSEQ multiplex PCR, and its TCRdb copy is limited to in-frame clones, with some not included. The sample shows 60,000 to 75,000 clones, 90% to 97% of them seen only once. Study-wide results and limits: It was reportedly the case that the classifier diagnosed cytomegalovirus status with high specificity and sensitivity.

This clone was recorded once. Its target is not known. The clonotype comes from a man between 18 and 29 years old in good health and CMV-seronegative. Source material: PBMCs. The chain joins TRBV19 to TRBJ2-1, with 7 nucleotides matching TRBD2. The CDR3, as DNA: TGTGCCGCTAGGGCGGGAGATGCCTACAATGAGCAGTTCTTC. Protein sequence: CAARAGDAYNEQFF.